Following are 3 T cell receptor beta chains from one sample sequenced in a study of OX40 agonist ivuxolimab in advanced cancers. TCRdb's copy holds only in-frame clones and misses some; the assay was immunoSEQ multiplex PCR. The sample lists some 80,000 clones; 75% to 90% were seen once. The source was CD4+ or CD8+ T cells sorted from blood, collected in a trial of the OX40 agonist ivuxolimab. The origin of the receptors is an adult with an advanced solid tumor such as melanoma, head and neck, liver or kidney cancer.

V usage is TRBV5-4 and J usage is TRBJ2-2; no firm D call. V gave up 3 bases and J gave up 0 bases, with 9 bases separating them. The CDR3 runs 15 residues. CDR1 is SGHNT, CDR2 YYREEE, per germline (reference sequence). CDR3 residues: CASSYGRTNTGELFF. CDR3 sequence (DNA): TGTGCCAGCAGCTATGGACGGACGAACACCGGGGAGCTGTTTTTT.

The CDR3 region has the DNA TGTGCCGGGGGGGGTTGGGACACTGAAGCTTTCTTT. Translated, it gives CAGGGWDTEAFF. This rearrangement joins TRBV30 to TRBJ1-1, with D tentatively TRBD1 (5 bases). Germline loops: CDR1 GTSNPN, CDR2 SVGIG (reference sequence). With 8 bases removed from V and 3 bases from J, the gap between germline ends came to 13 bases. This CDR3 has 12 residues.

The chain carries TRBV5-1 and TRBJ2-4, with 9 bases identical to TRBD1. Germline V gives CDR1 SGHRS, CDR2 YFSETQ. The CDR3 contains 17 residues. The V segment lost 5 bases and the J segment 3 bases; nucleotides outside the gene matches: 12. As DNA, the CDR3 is TGCGCCAGCAGGGCCCCCGGACAGGGGTCAAGCAAAAACATTCAGTACTTC. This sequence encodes CASRAPGQGSSKNIQYF.